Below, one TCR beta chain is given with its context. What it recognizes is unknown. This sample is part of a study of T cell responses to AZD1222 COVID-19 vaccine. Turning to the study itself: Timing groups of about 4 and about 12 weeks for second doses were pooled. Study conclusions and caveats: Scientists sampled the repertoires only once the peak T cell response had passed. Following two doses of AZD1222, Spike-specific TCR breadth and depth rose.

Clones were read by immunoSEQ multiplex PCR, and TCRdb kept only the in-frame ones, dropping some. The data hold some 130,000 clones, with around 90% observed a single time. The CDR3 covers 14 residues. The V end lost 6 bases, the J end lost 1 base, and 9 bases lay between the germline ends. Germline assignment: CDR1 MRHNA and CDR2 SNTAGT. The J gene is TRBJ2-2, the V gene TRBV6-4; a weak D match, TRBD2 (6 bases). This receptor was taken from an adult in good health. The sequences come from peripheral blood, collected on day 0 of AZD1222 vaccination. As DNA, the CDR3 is TGTGCCAGCAGGGAGGGCGTGAACACCGGGGAGCTGTTTTTT. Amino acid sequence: CASREGVNTGELFF.